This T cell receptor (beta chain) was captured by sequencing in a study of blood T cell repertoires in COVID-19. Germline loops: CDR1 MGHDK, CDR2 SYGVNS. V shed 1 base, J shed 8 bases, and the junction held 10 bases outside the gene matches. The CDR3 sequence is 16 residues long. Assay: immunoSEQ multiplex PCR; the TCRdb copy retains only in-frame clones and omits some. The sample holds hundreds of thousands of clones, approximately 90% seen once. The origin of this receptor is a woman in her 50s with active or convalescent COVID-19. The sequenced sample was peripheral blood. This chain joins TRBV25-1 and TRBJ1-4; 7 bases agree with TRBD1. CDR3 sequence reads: CASSEWEGGKGEKLFF. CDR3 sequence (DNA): TGTGCCAGCAGTGAATGGGAAGGGGGCAAAGGGGAAAAACTGTTTTTT.